The entry below gives a single T cell receptor (beta chain) sequence along with its context. Antigen specificity is unknown. The data derive from a study of cytomegalovirus exposure and HLA in healthy donors. Study as a whole: A data release that came early held some 84 million unique TCRs from HLA-typed donors. Study outcomes and limitations: The study labeled 150 to 200 TCR beta chains cytomegalovirus-associated. An ancestry cluster, one associated with Asian ancestry, reportedly showed fewer N-insertions than the roughly 700-donor mean in a later analysis. With further analysis later on, most CMV-associated TCR beta chains appeared HLA-restricted.

The V and J ends lost 8 bases and 7 bases respectively, with 11 bases between them. This CDR3 is built from 12 residues. Germline lookup yields CDR1 MGHRA and CDR2 YSYEKL. The PCR ran on 60 Vbeta and 13 Jbeta primers. TCRdb keeps only in-frame clones here, not all; method: immunoSEQ multiplex PCR. The data show about 190,000 clones, roughly 80% seen once. The chain links TRBV4-1 to TRBJ1-4; tentatively, D is TRBD1 (5 bases). The material sequenced was PBMCs. The TCR sequence derives from a boy between 10 and 17 years old in good health and CMV-seronegative. The CDR3 DNA is TGCGCCAGCGGGGAGGGGCGTGAAAAACTGTTTTTT. Translated: CASGEGREKLFF.